Listed here are 22 T cell receptor beta chains from one sample, sequenced in a study of identical twins. TCRdb called the 5' RACE reads again in MiXCR, with one record for every CDR3 protein. The sample records 420,000 or so distinct CDR3 sequences, approximately 17% being singletons. The sequencing input was naive T cells sorted from blood. All receptors come from a man in his fifties in good health.

The V call is TRBV4-3, the J call TRBJ2-3; 8 nucleotides match TRBD2. The CDR3 is 15 amino acids. With 1 base clipped from V and 5 bases from J, the junction kept 5 bases outside the gene matches. CDR1 is LGHNA, CDR2 YSLEER, per germline. DNA for the CDR3: TGCGCCAGCAGCCAAGGGGAGCGGGAGTTAGATACGCAGTATTTT. It translates to CASSQGERELDTQYF.

The chain couples TRBV3-1 to TRBJ1-6, with D possibly being TRBD1 (6 bases). V was pared by 0 bases and J by 10 bases, with 13 bases between. The CDR3 consists of 15 residues. CDR1 is LGHDT and CDR2 is YNNKEL in the germline V gene (reference sequence). The CDR3 here is CASSQDWQGKSPLHF. The CDR3 region has the DNA TGTGCCAGCAGCCAAGATTGGCAGGGGAAATCACCCCTCCACTTT.

Ten or more counts support this clonotype. The chain uses TRBV6-2 or TRBV6-3 and TRBJ2-7; 10 nucleotides align to TRBD2. This CDR3 contains 15 residues. Germline CDR1 reads MNHEY; CDR2 reads SVGEGT. With 6 bases clipped from V and 3 bases from J, the junction kept 8 bases outside the gene matches. The CDR3 DNA is TGTGCCAGCAGACTTCTAGCGGGAGACGTCTACGAGCAGTACTTC. Translation: CASRLLAGDVYEQYF.

The genes are TRBV29-1 and TRBJ2-1; the D is unclear. The length of the CDR3 is 11 residues. The germline CDR1 and CDR2 sequences are SQVTM and ANQGSEA. V was shortened by 2 bases and J by 5 bases, with 4 bases between the two germline ends. DNA for the CDR3: TGCAGCGTTGAACCGGACAATGAGCAGTTCTTC. The encoded protein is CSVEPDNEQFF.

This clonotype was counted at least ten times. The rearrangement uses TRBV11-2 and TRBJ2-3; 11 bases fit TRBD2. The CDR3 contains 18 residues. Germline V gives CDR1 SGHAT, CDR2 FQNNGV. The junction had 7 bases not matched to a gene; V was cut back by 2 bases and J by 0 bases. CDR3: CASSLRGTSGYSTDTQYF. For the CDR3, the DNA is TGTGCCAGCAGCTTACGGGGGACTAGCGGATATAGCACAGATACGCAGTATTTT. The full variable domain, with the rest looked up from reference TRBV11-2 and TRBJ2-3, is EAGVAQSPRYKIIEKRQSVAFWCNPISGHATLYWYQQILGQGPKLLIQFQNNGVVDDSQLPKDRFSAERLKGVDSTLKIQPAKLEDSAVYLCASSLRGTSGYSTDTQYFGPGTRLTVL.

This clonotype was recorded at least ten times. The J gene is TRBJ2-1, the V gene TRBV25-1, with TRBD2 identical over 8 bases. From germline, CDR1 is MGHDK and CDR2 SYGVNS. Trimming removed 2 bases from V and 4 bases from J; junction bases left unmatched: 4. The length of the CDR3 is 15 residues. CDR3 nucleotides: TGTGCCAGCAGTGAAACGGTAGCGGGGTACAATGAGCAGTTCTTC. It yields the protein CASSETVAGYNEQFF.

The rearrangement uses TRBV5-5 and TRBJ2-6; a weak D match, TRBD1 (6 bases). The germline V gene encodes CDR1 SGHKS and CDR2 YYEKEE (reference sequence). The V gene lost 4 bases and the J gene lost 0 bases, with 8 bases spanning the gap. This CDR3 contains 15 residues. CDR3 bases: TGTGCCAGCAGCACAGGGAGCTCTGGGGCCAACGTCCTGACTTTC. Translated, it gives CASSTGSSGANVLTF.

The chain has TRBV4-2 and TRBJ2-3, with D hard to call. Trimming left V 0 bases short and J 4 bases short, with 17 bases between. The CDR3 spans 17 residues. The germline gives CDR1 LGHNA, CDR2 YNFKEQ. The CDR3 nucleotides are TGTGCCAGCAGCCAAGACCATGGCAGGTTCAACGCAGATACGCAGTATTTT. Its translation: CASSQDHGRFNADTQYF.

The chain joins TRBV5-1 to TRBJ2-5, with TRBD1 matching over 7 bases. V lost 3 bases, J lost 5 bases, and 7 bases stayed unmatched. Germline CDR1 SGHRS, CDR2 YFSETQ. This CDR3 is 14 amino acids long. DNA for the CDR3: TGCGCCAGCAGCTCCAACAGGGGCCACGAGACCCAGTACTTC. As protein: CASSSNRGHETQYF.

This clonotype was seen ten or more times. The genes are TRBV10-3 and TRBJ2-1; D possibly corresponds to TRBD2 (6 bases). The CDR3 runs to 15 residues. Germline CDR1 is ENHRY and CDR2 is SYGVKD. V was clipped by 5 bases and J by 2 bases, with 13 bases between them. Here the CDR3 reads CAISNLATTYNEQFF. CDR3 in DNA: TGTGCCATCAGTAATCTAGCGACTACCTACAATGAGCAGTTCTTC.

The chain uses TRBV20-1 and TRBJ1-5; D call uncertain. CDR3 length: 15 amino acids. The V gene lost 6 bases and the J gene lost 6 bases, with 21 bases spanning the gap. From germline, CDR1 is DFQATT and CDR2 SNEGSKA (reference sequence). The CDR3 loop is CSAYDWVKGSQPQHF. Written as DNA, the CDR3 is TGCAGTGCCTACGACTGGGTTAAAGGGAGTCAGCCCCAGCATTTT.

This clonotype was counted many times. This rearrangement joins TRBV4-1 to TRBJ2-2, with 12 bases identical to TRBD1. This CDR3 has 17 residues. Germline CDR1 MGHRA, CDR2 YSYEKL. Trimming at V came to 3 bases and at J to 7 bases, leaving 9 bases not matched to a gene. CDR3 amino acids: CASSHAGTGGWVGELFF. Here the CDR3 DNA reads TGCGCCAGCAGCCACGCCGGGACAGGGGGCTGGGTCGGGGAGCTGTTTTTT.

There are many counts of this clonotype. This chain uses TRBV28 with TRBJ1-5, with TRBD1 matching over 10 bases. This CDR3 spans 16 amino acids. The trim removed 4 bases at V and 6 bases at J, leaving 9 bases unmatched. Germline V gene data show CDR1 as MDHEN and CDR2 as SYDVKM. The CDR3 spells CASSSLDRGQSQPQHF. The CDR3 DNA follows: TGTGCCAGCAGTTCCCTCGACAGGGGGCAGAGTCAGCCCCAGCATTTT.

This clonotype was recorded many times. This chain connects TRBV7-9 to TRBJ2-3, with a tentative D call TRBD2 (6 bases). This CDR3 contains 15 residues. Trimming left V 5 bases short and J 2 bases short, with 14 bases between. Germline CDR1 is SEHNR and CDR2 is FQNEAQ (reference sequence). The CDR3 coding sequence is TGTGCCAGCAGCCAGGAGGAGGGTAACACAGATACGCAGTATTTT. Protein: CASSQEEGNTDTQYF.

This chain connects TRBV4-2 to TRBJ2-7; TRBD2 aligns across 9 bases. Germline CDR1 and CDR2: LGHNA and YNFKEQ. With 1 base clipped from V and 5 bases from J, the junction kept 9 bases outside the gene matches. This CDR3 is built from 16 residues. The CDR3 spells CASSQAPAGGPHEQYF. CDR3 DNA: TGTGCCAGCAGCCAAGCCCCGGCGGGAGGGCCCCACGAGCAGTACTTC.

This clonotype was observed at least ten times. This chain joins TRBV7-2 and TRBJ2-1, with 11 bases matching TRBD2. CDR1 is SGHTA and CDR2 is FQGNSA in the germline V gene. With V trimmed by 1 base and J by 7 bases, 3 bases remained unmatched. This CDR3 is 15 amino acids long. CDR3: CASSLETSGRNEQFF. CDR3 coding DNA: TGTGCCAGCAGCTTAGAAACTAGCGGGAGAAATGAGCAGTTCTTC.

This clonotype was counted between two and nine times. This chain connects TRBV29-1 to TRBJ2-1, with D possibly TRBD2 on 6 matching bases. Germline lookup yields CDR1 SQVTM and CDR2 ANQGSEA. Trimming took off 1 base at V and 6 bases at J, with 7 bases between the two ends. This CDR3 is built from 12 residues. This CDR3 is CSVEGLGNEQFF. CDR3 DNA: TGCAGCGTTGAAGGACTAGGCAATGAGCAGTTCTTC.

V gene TRBV7-2 combines with J gene TRBJ2-6; D remains ambiguous. Trimming removed 1 base from V and 0 bases from J, with 7 bases in between. The germline gives CDR1 SGHTA, CDR2 FQGNSA. This CDR3 contains 16 residues. The CDR3 nucleotides are TGTGCCAGCAGCTTAGTTAGGGCCTCTGGGGCCAACGTCCTGACTTTC. Protein sequence: CASSLVRASGANVLTF.

The sample holds many counts of this clonotype. The chain is built from TRBV18 and TRBJ1-5; TRBD1 is a possible D gene (6 bases). The CDR3 covers 15 residues. The V gene lost 6 bases and the J gene lost 2 bases, with 14 bases spanning the gap. From germline, CDR1 is KGHSH and CDR2 LQKENI. CDR3 sequence: CASSLTGMGNQPQHF. CDR3 sequence (DNA): TGTGCCAGCTCGCTCACAGGGATGGGCAATCAGCCCCAGCATTTT.

There are many counts of this clonotype. The chain uses TRBV29-1 and TRBJ2-5, with 7 bases fitting TRBD1. CDR1 is SQVTM, CDR2 ANQGSEA, per germline. The CDR3 length is 13 residues. Trimming took 2 bases from V and 2 from J; bases not matched to a gene: 2. CDR3 coding DNA: TGCAGCGTTGAAAGGGACAGTCAAGAGACCCAGTACTTC. Its protein is CSVERDSQETQYF.

This clonotype was picked up a small number of times. This rearrangement joins TRBV20-1 to TRBJ2-3; D possibly corresponds to TRBD2 (6 bases). Germline assignment: CDR1 DFQATT and CDR2 SNEGSKA (reference sequence). Trimming removed 3 bases at V and 6 bases at J, with 13 bases between. This CDR3 has 13 amino acids. The CDR3 bases are TGCAGTGCTAGGGGCGGAGGGGCGGATACGCAGTATTTT. Its translation: CSARGGGADTQYF.

This clonotype was found many times. The rearrangement uses TRBV18 and TRBJ2-4, with 9 bases fitting TRBD1. V was clipped by 5 bases and J by 0 bases; unmatched bases: 11. This CDR3 region has 18 residues. Germline V gene data show CDR1 as KGHSH and CDR2 as LQKENI. The CDR3 sequence is CASSGPGTGIEAKNIQYF. The CDR3 DNA is TGTGCCAGCTCAGGTCCCGGGACAGGGATTGAAGCCAAAAACATTCAGTACTTC.